The clone carrying this T cell receptor beta chain was detected only once. Its antigen is undetermined. This entry comes from a study of cytotoxic CD8 clonotypes in ibrutinib-treated CLL. For the study at large: The patients, some eleven relapsed/refractory and approximately 14 treatment-naive, included about 18 who were IGHV unmutated. Overall study findings and caveats: Samples from sustained-remission and progressing patients were taken at different times. Clonality went higher at ibrutinib response and then dropped back toward baseline at progression.

The protocol was immunoSEQ multiplex PCR, while the TCRdb copy is restricted to in-frame clones and leaves out a portion. The sample carries approximately 280,000 clones, approximately 76% recorded once. The CDR3 sequence is 15 residues long. CDR1 is SQVTM and CDR2 is ANQGSEA in the germline V gene. V shed 3 bases and J 7 bases; nucleotides not matched to a gene: 6. The chain combines TRBV29-1 with TRBJ2-7; 16 bases map to TRBD2. This TCR was recovered from a human donor with chronic lymphocytic leukemia. Sequenced material: PBMCs, taken at disease progression, from a patient treated with ibrutinib. The CDR3 protein is CSVEGLAGGPREQYF. The CDR3 nucleotides read TGCAGCGTTGAGGGACTAGCGGGAGGGCCGCGGGAGCAGTACTTC.